This T cell receptor (beta chain) was identified during a study of CD8 T cells in Susac syndrome. The CDR3 spans 16 residues. V dropped 1 base and J dropped 2 bases, with 15 bases sitting between them. Random hexamers served to reverse transcribe roughly 0.45 to 1 ug RNA. The method of amplification for TCR beta CDR3 was immunoSEQ multiplex PCR, covering 54 Vbeta and 13 Jbeta. TCRdb fed the immunoSEQ multiplex PCR reads into MiXCR, producing one record per CDR3 protein. The sample holds almost 450,000 distinct CDR3 sequences, more than 80% seen once. From blood CD8+ and CD4+ T cells, the TCR beta chain was sequenced. Through negative isolation, CD4+ and CD8+ T cells were obtained, while TEMRA cells were enriched using FACS.

This receptor was taken from a human donor with multiple sclerosis. The chain links TRBV12-3 or TRBV12-4 to TRBJ2-7; tentatively, D is TRBD1 (7 bases). The source material was CD8+ T cells from PBMCs. The CDR3 sequence: CASSLGSEGAPYEQYF. CDR3 DNA: TGTGCCAGCAGTTTAGGTTCGGAGGGGGCACCCTACGAGCAGTACTTC.